This T cell receptor beta chain appears in the sequencing data of a study of blood T cell repertoires in COVID-19 (dated by TCRdb to 2020 to 2022). Regarding the study in general: Samples covering the acute and convalescent phases of COVID-19 were provided by collaborators in the United States, Italy and Spain. Samples came from the ongoing ImmuneRACE study (first 160 participants) plus 1,254 subjects from 6 global collaborators. The material from the prospective study consisted of cDNA or gDNA derived from T cells, B-cell-depleted T cells, or PBMCs. The sample metadata nearly always contained a de-identified subject ID, COVID-19 status, age in years and sex. Where available, HLA class I and class II types were taken from metadata supplied by the sample provider and were not determined by assay-based typing. The repertoires were made available in a free public database intended to serve as a resource for research on the immune response to SARS-CoV-2. Subjects who had been exposed to COVID-19, were actively infected with it, or had recovered from it provided the deeply sampled blood TCRbeta repertoires that made up the dataset. The research as a whole found: How much clinical and demographic metadata was included differed by source and by participant, and the metadata was provided uncurated.

Of note for this clone: Its antigen is still unknown. One base away there is no much larger clone; base qualities are not given.

Collaborating institutions collected whole blood in K2EDTA tubes following their own protocols. For TCRbeta analysis, collaborators shipped samples as frozen whole blood, isolated PBMCs, or DNA extracted from either of those sample types. Its CDR3 holds 13 amino acids, cysteine through phenylalanine. The entry retains the CDR3 DNA only, 39 bases that are in frame from base 1. V drops 5 bases and J drops 11 bases, leaving 18 bases in between. As encoded in the germline V gene (reference sequence), CDR1 is LNHDA while CDR2 is SQIVND. TCRbeta CDR3 regions were amplified from genomic DNA using the immunoSEQ Assay, a bias-controlled multiplex PCR. The paper's data handling went like this. The number of nucleated cells in each sample was estimated from the amplification of reference gene primers within the assay. Sequence reads were collapsed and filtered to measure the absolute abundance of every unique TCRbeta CDR3 rearrangement. For each sample, productive Simpson clonality was calculated as the square root of Simpson's diversity index over productive rearrangements. TCRdb limited this immuneACCESS table to in-frame rearrangements with V and J called. A share of clones is missing; checked studies link under half to unresolved V genes, and the rest is unexplained. V and J calls and clone size are those listed in that table; D and trimming were worked out from the DNA. This sample is represented by about 440,000 clones; approximately 90% of them were singletons. The ten most abundant clones make up roughly 4% of the sample.

What was sequenced was peripheral blood. The V gene is TRBV19 and the J gene is TRBJ1-1; the D segment cannot be called with confidence. This TCR came from a woman aged 25-40 years with acute or convalescent COVID-19. The DNA sequence reads TGTGCCAGTAGTTTCGTAAAGGGAGGAGACGCTTTCTTT. It codes for CASSFVKGGDAFF.